This T cell receptor (beta chain) is from a study of T cells after yellow fever vaccination. As concerns this clonotype: The antigen remains unidentified.

UMIs were added to TCR cDNA along with a universal primer site when it was made by 5'RACE template switching. TCRdb recomputed calls from the 5' RACE reads with MiXCR, one row per CDR3 protein. The table shows some 600,000 distinct CDR3 sequences, with 10% to 15% occurring only once. Regarding the study as a whole: Most clones from primary vaccination were detected again post-booster (roughly 96% CD4, around 88% CD8). Repertoires obtained by FACS sorting could include abundant clonotypes that entered as contaminants from the bulk population.

The CDR3 runs to 16 residues. Germline V gives CDR1 MNHEY, CDR2 SMNVEV (reference sequence). V was pared by 8 bases and J by 2 bases, with 19 bases between. The chain is built from TRBV27 and TRBJ2-1, with D perhaps matching TRBD2 (5 bases). This TCR was recovered from a man aged 25 to 40 who received the YFV17D yellow fever vaccine. The source was PBMCs, collected on the day of the yellow fever booster vaccination. Here the CDR3 DNA reads TGTGCCAGCTCCCCCCTGGCGGGCCTCACCTACAATGAGCAGTTCTTC. Its protein product is CASSPLAGLTYNEQFF.